The 10 T cell receptor beta chains in this list originate from one sample, sequenced in a study of graft-versus-host responses after intestinal transplantation. No antigen has been assigned to these receptors. The table came from immunoSEQ multiplex PCR; TCRdb's copy has only in-frame clones and leaves some out. The repertoire holds tens of thousands of clones, with 70% to 90% as singletons. This specimen consisted of unstimulated CD8+ T cells sorted from spleen or lymph node cells, obtained before intestinal transplant. These receptors were obtained from a human donor who received an intestinal transplant.

V is TRBV28 and J is TRBJ1-2; D might be TRBD1 (5 bases). Germline V gene lookup returns CDR1 MDHEN and CDR2 SYDVKM. This CDR3 has 15 amino acids. Trimming cost V 0 bases and J 1 base, with 9 bases left between them. CDR3 region: CASSLWGRINYGYTF. In nucleotides, the CDR3 is TGTGCCAGCAGTTTATGGGGGCGGATTAACTATGGCTACACCTTC.

The rearrangement joins TRBV7-9 to TRBJ2-7, with TRBD2 as a possible D gene (6 bases). Deletions cut 7 bases from V and 0 bases from J, with 10 bases between. The CDR3 has 13 amino acids. Germline CDR1 is SEHNR and CDR2 is FQNEAQ (reference sequence). The chain's CDR3 is CASTPGSSYEQYF. As DNA, the CDR3 is TGTGCCAGCACCCCCGGGAGCTCCTACGAGCAGTACTTC.

The sample holds a few counts of this clone. The chain is built from TRBV21-1 and TRBJ2-7; TRBD1, the table's D call, lacks a check against the DNA. TRBV21-1 is annotated as a pseudogene. This CDR3 has 15 residues. The CDR3 sequence: CASSKGAGWSYEQYF. In DNA, the CDR3 is TGTGCCAGCAGCAAAGGGGCAGGGTGGTCCTACGAGCAGTACTTC.

This chain links TRBV13 with TRBJ2-7; 8 bases line up with TRBD1. Germline values: CDR1 PRHDT, CDR2 FYEKMQ (reference sequence). V lost 5 bases to trimming and J lost 7 bases; unmatched junction nucleotides: 13. This CDR3 is 15 amino acids long. CDR3 protein: CASSARQGIAGEQYF. CDR3 DNA: TGTGCCAGCAGCGCTAGACAGGGGATCGCGGGAGAGCAGTACTTC.

The J gene is TRBJ2-1, the V gene TRBV5-1; 15 bases agree with TRBD2. The CDR3 is made up of 18 amino acids. V trimming: 3 bases; J trimming: 2 bases; junction bases outside the gene matches: 6. CDR1 SGHRS and CDR2 YFSETQ come from the germline V gene. As DNA, the CDR3 is TGCGCCAGCAGCTCTGGGACTAGCGGGAGGAGGGCCTACAATGAGCAGTTCTTC. It codes for CASSSGTSGRRAYNEQFF.

The rearrangement joins TRBV29-1 to TRBJ1-1, with 7 nucleotides matching TRBD1. After removal of 7 bases from V and 1 base from J, the junction contained 6 bases not matched to a gene. Germline V gene lookup returns CDR1 SQVTM and CDR2 ANQGSEA. The CDR3 is 13 residues long. The CDR3 bases are TGCAGCGGGATGGACAGGCCGAACACTGAAGCTTTCTTT. It codes for CSGMDRPNTEAFF.

This chain links TRBV5-6 with TRBJ1-5; D gene ambiguous. The CDR3 totals 12 residues. Germline V gene data show CDR1 as SGHDT and CDR2 as YYEEEE. The ends were cut back, 2 bases at V and 6 bases at J, with 6 bases in the middle. The CDR3 bases are TGTGCCAGCAGCTTTGGTAGTCAGCCCCAGCATTTT. Residues: CASSFGSQPQHF. The full variable domain, completed using reference TRBV5-6 and TRBJ1-5, is DAGVTQSPTHLIKTRGQQVTLRCSPKSGHDTVSWYQQALGQGPQFIFQYYEEEERQRGNFPDRFSGHQFPNYSSELNVNALLLGDSALYLCASSFGSQPQHFGDGTRLSIL.

This clone was seen once. The rearrangement joins TRBV28 to TRBJ1-1; 7 nucleotides match TRBD1. The germline CDR1 and CDR2 sequences are MDHEN and SYDVKM. Trimming removed 3 bases from V and 3 bases from J; junction bases left unmatched: 10. The CDR3 contains 16 residues. The CDR3 DNA is TGTGCCAGCAGTTTCACCCTAGGGCAGGGGGACACTGAAGCTTTCTTT. It specifies CASSFTLGQGDTEAFF.

DNA for the CDR3: TGTGCCAGCAGCTCTACAGGGGGAGATACGCAGTATTTT. It yields the protein CASSSTGGDTQYF. V gene TRBV7-3 combines with J gene TRBJ2-3; 8 nucleotides align to TRBD1. The ends lost 4 bases at V and 5 bases at J; junction bases unmatched: 2. Germline CDR1 and CDR2: SGHTA and FQGTGA. The CDR3 covers 13 residues.

This chain uses TRBV7-3 with TRBJ2-7; 8 positions match TRBD2. V lost 5 bases and J lost 0; bases outside the gene matches: 15. There are 18 residues in the CDR3. CDR1 and CDR2 (germline): SGHTA, FQGTGA. Written as DNA, the CDR3 is TGTGCCAGCAGCCCTCTCTCCGGCGGGAGGTTTAGCTCCTACGAGCAGTACTTC. As protein: CASSPLSGGRFSSYEQYF.